The 30 T cell receptor beta chains below all came from one sample that was sequenced in a study of Graves' ophthalmopathy and Graves' hyperthyroidism. Amplification from RNA transcripts yielded the TCR beta CDR3 regions. Scientists carried out first-round RT-PCR using HTBI primers and then a second-round multiplex PCR. Via MiXCR, TCRdb re-called the multiplex PCR reads, giving one row per CDR3 protein. The sample has a few hundred thousand distinct CDR3 sequences; 15% are singletons. The sequencing input was peripheral blood. Source of these receptors: a woman aged 18-35 years with stable Graves' hyperthyroidism.

This clonotype has at least ten counts. J is TRBJ1-2 and V is TRBV12-3 or TRBV12-4, with 9 bases fitting TRBD1. V lost 4 bases and J lost 8; bases outside the gene matches: 8. The CDR3 spans 14 residues. The chain's CDR3 is CASSSPGQGSGYTF. CDR3 coding DNA: TGTGCCAGCAGTTCCCCGGGACAGGGCTCAGGCTACACCTTC.

At least ten counts were recorded for this clonotype. This sequence joins TRBV20-1 and TRBJ1-1; TRBD1 matches 10 bases. The V gene end was trimmed by 6 bases and the J gene end by 3 bases; junction bases not matched to a gene: 7. This CDR3 region has 14 residues. From germline, CDR1 is DFQATT and CDR2 SNEGSKA (reference sequence). The CDR3 bases are TGCAGTGCAGCGTCCGGGACAGGGGACACTGAAGCTTTCTTT. Its translation is CSAASGTGDTEAFF.

This clonotype was seen many times. J is TRBJ2-2 and V is TRBV29-1, with D maybe TRBD2 (5 bases). Germline V CDR1 and CDR2: SQVTM, ANQGSEA. There are 13 residues in the CDR3. The V end was cut by 7 bases, the J end by 6 bases, with 15 bases between. DNA for the CDR3: TGCAGCGCAGAGGGTTTGTTTTCCGGGGAGCTGTTTTTT. It codes for CSAEGLFSGELFF.

This clonotype has a count of ten or more. The chain uses TRBV24-1 and TRBJ2-3; a possible D gene is TRBD1 (5 bases). The V gene lost 3 bases and the J gene lost 1 base, with 13 bases spanning the gap. In germline, CDR1 is KGHDR, CDR2 SFDVKD. The CDR3 runs to 16 residues. In DNA form, the CDR3 reads TGTGCCACCAGTGATCTTCCAGGGTGGGGCACAGATACGCAGTATTTT. Amino acid sequence: CATSDLPGWGTDTQYF.

V gene TRBV10-3 combines with J gene TRBJ1-6; 9 nucleotides agree with TRBD1. The V gene's germline CDR1 is ENHRY and CDR2 SYGVKD. V gave up 11 bases and J gave up 4 bases; unmatched junction bases: 6. The CDR3 is 14 amino acids. CDR3 protein: CAAGQGDYNSPLHF. CDR3 coding DNA: TGTGCCGCGGGACAGGGAGATTATAATTCACCCCTCCACTTT.

The chain couples TRBV24-1 to TRBJ2-3, with D possibly TRBD1 on 5 matching bases. CDR1 and CDR2 (germline): KGHDR, SFDVKD. The CDR3 totals 15 residues. The V end lost 3 bases, the J end lost 2 bases, and 11 bases lay between the germline ends. This CDR3 is CATSDRQFATDTQYF. CDR3 nucleotide sequence: TGTGCCACCAGTGATCGACAGTTCGCCACAGATACGCAGTATTTT.

This clonotype was picked up many times. CDR3 protein: CASNPAGADGYTF. The DNA of the CDR3 is TGTGCCAGCAACCCGGCAGGGGCCGATGGCTACACCTTC. V gene TRBV6-2 or TRBV6-3 combines with J gene TRBJ1-2; D may be TRBD1 (6 bases). The CDR3 runs 13 residues. The V gene lost 7 bases and the J gene lost 6 bases, with 15 bases spanning the gap. CDR1 is MNHEY and CDR2 is SVGEGT in the germline V gene.

In this sample, this clonotype turned up many times. The gene calls are TRBV12-3 or TRBV12-4 and TRBJ2-5, with 7 bases fitting TRBD2. The CDR3 spans 15 residues. Losses at the gene ends were 0 bases for V and 4 bases for J; bases not matched to a gene: 5. In DNA, the CDR3 is TGTGCCAGCAGTTTAGCGTCTAGCGGTGGAGAGACCCAGTACTTC. Translation: CASSLASSGGETQYF.

This clonotype was counted between two and nine times. A read error may be the cause here, since a much bigger clone is one base away. The chain employs TRBV19 and TRBJ2-5; 8 bases align to TRBD2. CDR3 size: 14 residues. J was trimmed by 4 bases and V by 10 bases; bases with no gene match: 11. CDR1 and CDR2 from the germline V gene are LNHDA and SQIVND (reference sequence). The CDR3 sequence: CAISHGGAGETQYF. The CDR3 DNA reads TGTGCCATCTCTCACGGGGGGGCCGGAGAGACCCAGTACTTC.

In its sample, this clonotype was seen many times. CDR3 DNA: TGCGCCAGCAGCGACGGACACGCTCTAATAAACACTGAAGCTTTCTTT. Residues: CASSDGHALINTEAFF. The J gene is TRBJ1-1, the V gene TRBV5-1, with D possibly TRBD1 on 5 matching bases. The CDR3 totals 16 residues. CDR1 is SGHRS and CDR2 is YFSETQ in the germline V gene. V gave up 4 bases and J gave up 2 bases, with 18 bases separating them.

This clonotype appeared many times. CDR3 DNA: TGCAGTGCTAGAGTTGGGGGCACTGAAGCTTTCTTT. This codes for CSARVGGTEAFF. The chain combines TRBV20-1 with TRBJ1-1; maybe TRBD1 (5 bases). The CDR3 totals 12 residues. V was clipped by 1 base and J by 4 bases, with 7 bases between them. Germline-derived CDR1 and CDR2 are DFQATT and SNEGSKA (reference sequence).

This clonotype was recorded at least ten times. The V call is TRBV2, the J call TRBJ2-7; TRBD1 agrees at 8 bases. The CDR3 is 15 amino acids. V was clipped by 2 bases and J by 3 bases; unmatched bases: 6. Germline V gene data show CDR1 as SNHLY and CDR2 as FYNNEI. Written as DNA, the CDR3 is TGTGCCAGCAGTGAATGGTCAGGGGGCGACTACGAGCAGTACTTC. Protein: CASSEWSGGDYEQYF.

CDR3: CASSQAPGGQPQHF. CDR3 sequence (DNA): TGTGCCAGCAGCCAGGCCCCGGGGGGTCAGCCCCAGCATTTT. The chain recombines TRBV3-1 with TRBJ1-5; a possible D gene is TRBD1 (5 bases). Germline lookup yields CDR1 LGHDT and CDR2 YNNKEL (reference sequence). This CDR3 is built from 14 residues. Between the trimmed V and J ends, which lost 3 bases and 6 bases, there was a span of 12 bases.

In this sample, this clonotype turned up many times. V and J are TRBV13 and TRBJ2-4; D is unclear. The length of the CDR3 is 15 residues. Germline lookup yields CDR1 PRHDT and CDR2 FYEKMQ (reference sequence). The V end lost 5 bases, the J end lost 0 bases, and 11 bases lay between the germline ends. The CDR3 DNA reads TGTGCCAGCAGCCGAGAACGGACAGCCAAAAACATTCAGTACTTC. It encodes CASSRERTAKNIQYF.

The chain links TRBV29-1 to TRBJ2-7; a weak D match, TRBD1 (6 bases). Germline V lookup: CDR1 SQVTM, CDR2 ANQGSEA. The CDR3 runs 12 residues. Trimming left V 7 bases short and J 2 bases short, with 12 bases between. CDR3: CSARDNPYEQYF. In DNA form, the CDR3 reads TGCAGCGCCCGGGACAACCCCTACGAGCAGTACTTC.

J is TRBJ2-2 and V is TRBV11-2; TRBD2 is a possible D gene (7 bases). Per germline, CDR1 SGHAT and CDR2 FQNNGV. Trimming removed 2 bases from V and 4 bases from J, with 14 bases in between. The CDR3 extends over 16 amino acids. CDR3 nucleotide sequence: TGTGCCAGCAGCTTATGGCCGGGGGGCCGCACCGGGGAGCTGTTTTTT. Its protein is CASSLWPGGRTGELFF.

This clonotype was found many times. J is TRBJ2-7 and V is TRBV27; TRBD2 matches at 13 bases. The CDR3 consists of 16 residues. Germline-derived CDR1 and CDR2 are MNHEY and SMNVEV (reference sequence). With 5 bases clipped from V and 2 bases from J, the junction kept 6 bases outside the gene matches. The CDR3 DNA is TGTGCCAGCAGTCCCCACACTAGCGGGGGGGCCTACGAGCAGTACTTC. Encoded protein: CASSPHTSGGAYEQYF.

The chain recombines TRBV6-2 or TRBV6-3 with TRBJ2-7; no reliable D call. V shed 4 bases and J shed 1 base, with 20 bases lying between them. The CDR3 loop spans 17 amino acids. Germline-derived CDR1 and CDR2 are MNHEY and SVGEGT. CDR3 sequence: CASSSPHSTPGSYEQYF. CDR3 DNA: TGTGCCAGCAGTTCCCCACACTCCACACCGGGTTCCTACGAGCAGTACTTC.

This clonotype showed up many times. The V gene is TRBV6-5, the J gene TRBJ1-2, with TRBD1 matching over 8 bases. Looked up from germline, CDR1 is MNHEY and CDR2 is SVGAGI. This CDR3 is 16 amino acids long. The V gene end was trimmed by 4 bases and the J gene end by 8 bases; junction bases not matched to a gene: 15. CDR3 amino acids: CASSSIGQGTPWGYTF. Here the CDR3 DNA reads TGTGCCAGCAGTTCAATAGGACAGGGTACCCCCTGGGGCTACACCTTC.

The rearrangement joins TRBV9 to TRBJ1-2; 10 nucleotides line up with TRBD1. V gave up 3 bases and J gave up 3 bases; unmatched junction bases: 5. The CDR3 length is 15 residues. Germline assignment: CDR1 SGDLS and CDR2 YYNGEE. The CDR3 nucleotides are TGTGCCAGCAGCGCCCGGGACAGGGGCCACTATGGCTACACCTTC. Translating gives CASSARDRGHYGYTF.

The chain carries TRBV5-1 and TRBJ2-5; TRBD2 agrees at 8 bases. This CDR3 is 16 amino acids long. Germline assignment: CDR1 SGHRS and CDR2 YFSETQ. J was trimmed by 5 bases and V by 4 bases; bases with no gene match: 13. The CDR3 protein is CASSLEAGAIRETQYF. As DNA, the CDR3 is TGCGCCAGCAGCCTGGAAGCGGGGGCCATACGGGAGACCCAGTACTTC.

Many counts were recorded for this clonotype. This rearrangement joins TRBV6-1 to TRBJ2-7; TRBD2 might be the D (6 bases). The germline V and J ends were trimmed by 5 bases and 4 bases, with 15 bases remaining between them. This CDR3 contains 14 residues. CDR1 and CDR2 (germline): MNHNS, SASEGT. In nucleotides, the CDR3 is TGTGCCAGCAGTACGAGGAGGGAAGAGTACGAGCAGTACTTC. Translating it yields CASSTRREEYEQYF.

There are many counts of this clonotype. The V call is TRBV13, the J call TRBJ1-1; the D gene is possibly TRBD1 (5 bases). Germline V gene lookup returns CDR1 PRHDT and CDR2 FYEKMQ (reference sequence). V shed 5 bases and J shed 5 bases, with 12 bases lying between them. This CDR3 is built from 13 residues. CDR3 sequence: CASSKIGVTEAFF. The CDR3 DNA follows: TGTGCCAGCAGCAAAATAGGGGTGACTGAAGCTTTCTTT.

There are many counts of this clonotype. The chain joins TRBV25-1 to TRBJ1-1, with TRBD1 as a possible D gene (5 bases). The CDR3 spans 13 residues. CDR1 MGHDK and CDR2 SYGVNS come from the germline V gene. V lost 2 bases and J 5 bases, leaving 9 bases between the germline ends. CDR3 nucleotide sequence: TGTGCCAGCAGTGAAATGGGACGGACTGAAGCTTTCTTT. Protein product: CASSEMGRTEAFF.

Comment on this clonotype: A read error may be the cause here, since a much bigger clone is one base away. The chain carries TRBV4-1 and TRBJ1-2, with D possibly TRBD1 on 6 matching bases. The CDR3 runs to 16 residues. Germline V gene sequence: CDR1 MGHRA, CDR2 YSYEKL. The CDR3 sequence is CASSQDSALGGYGYSF. CDR3 in DNA: TGCGCCAGCAGCCAAGATTCGGCCCTTGGGGGCTATGGCTACAGCTTC.

This clonotype was counted only a few times. This rearrangement joins TRBV9 to TRBJ1-2, with 7 bases lining up with TRBD1. Germline V gene lookup returns CDR1 SGDLS and CDR2 YYNGEE. V trimming: 0 bases; J trimming: 2 bases; junction bases outside the gene matches: 7. There are 16 residues in the CDR3. CDR3 nucleotides: TGTGCCAGCAGCGTAGGTTTGGGACAGAGCAACTATGGCTACACCTTC. It encodes CASSVGLGQSNYGYTF.

This clonotype was found once. The chain uses TRBV12-3 or TRBV12-4 and TRBJ2-5, with D possibly being TRBD2 (5 bases). Trimming took off 6 bases at V and 3 bases at J, with 17 bases between the two ends. The CDR3 length is 15 residues. The CDR3 sequence: CASSLRSGSEETQYF. The CDR3, as DNA: TGTGCCAGCAGCTTAAGGAGTGGGAGTGAAGAGACCCAGTACTTC.

This clonotype came up many times. The junction differs from germline at one of its ends, possibly a read error. The chain recombines TRBV7-9 with TRBJ2-7; no definite D call. The germline V gene encodes CDR1 SEHNR and CDR2 FQNEAQ (reference sequence). This CDR3 is 13 amino acids long. The CDR3 DNA reads as TGTGCCAGCAGTTTAGGCGGTAACTACGAGCAGTACTTC. It specifies CASSLGGNYEQYF.

This clonotype appeared many times. This sequence joins TRBV7-6 and TRBJ2-7; D remains ambiguous. Germline CDR1 SGHVS, CDR2 FNYEAQ. Trimming took off 5 bases at V and 3 bases at J, with 8 bases between the two ends. The CDR3 length is 12 residues. CDR3 loop: CASSDDIYEQYF. For the CDR3, the DNA is TGTGCCAGCAGCGACGACATCTACGAGCAGTACTTC.

The J gene is TRBJ1-2, the V gene TRBV4-2; maybe TRBD1 (5 bases). Germline V gene lookup returns CDR1 LGHNA and CDR2 YNFKEQ. Trimming cost V 8 bases and J 5 bases, with 27 bases left between them. The CDR3 has 17 amino acids. The CDR3 loop is CASGLSSIRGFSYGYTF. As DNA, the CDR3 is TGTGCCAGCGGGCTATCCTCAATTCGGGGCTTCTCTTATGGCTACACCTTC.